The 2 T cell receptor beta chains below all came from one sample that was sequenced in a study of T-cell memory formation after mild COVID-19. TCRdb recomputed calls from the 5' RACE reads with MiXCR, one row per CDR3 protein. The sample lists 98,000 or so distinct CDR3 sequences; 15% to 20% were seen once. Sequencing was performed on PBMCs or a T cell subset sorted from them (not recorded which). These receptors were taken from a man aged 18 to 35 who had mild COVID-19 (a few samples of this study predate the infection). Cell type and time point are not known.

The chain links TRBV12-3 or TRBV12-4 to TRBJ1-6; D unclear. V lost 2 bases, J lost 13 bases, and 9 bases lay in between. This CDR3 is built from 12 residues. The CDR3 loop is CASSLLGGPLHF. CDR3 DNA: TGTGCCAGCAGTTTACTGGGTGGGCCCCTCCACTTT.

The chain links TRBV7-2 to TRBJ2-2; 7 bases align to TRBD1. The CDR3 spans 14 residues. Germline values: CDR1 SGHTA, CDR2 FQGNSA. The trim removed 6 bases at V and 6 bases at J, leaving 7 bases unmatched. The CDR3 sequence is CASRHRGPSGELFF. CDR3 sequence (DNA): TGTGCCAGCAGACACAGGGGACCTTCCGGGGAGCTGTTTTTT.